The clone carrying this T cell receptor (beta chain) was found many times. Its antigen is as yet unknown. TCRdb re-called the PCR reads with MiXCR, one entry per CDR3 protein. Among 30,000 to 35,000 distinct CDR3 sequences listed, approximately 51% were seen once. Time point indicated: after preoperative PTX-NDP chemotherapy. Preoperative chemotherapy with paclitaxel-nedaplatin was given to patients before surgery. V dropped 2 bases and J dropped 3; count of bases not matched to a gene: 2. The length of the CDR3 is 14 residues. Germline-derived CDR1 and CDR2 are MNHEY and SVGAGI. This entry is derived from a study of esophageal squamous cell carcinoma under preoperative chemotherapy. General study points: Abundant clones tended to shrink rather than expand after paclitaxel-nedaplatin. Tumor-infiltrating lymphocytes showed no significant post-chemotherapy TCR diversity increase, unlike peripheral T cells.

The receptor comes from a human donor with esophageal squamous cell carcinoma. The donor label of this sample is uncertain. The chain couples TRBV6-5 to TRBJ2-7; 9 nucleotides line up with TRBD1. Sample acquisition took place from a patient given preoperative chemotherapy. As DNA, the CDR3 is TGTGCCAGCAGTTACGGGACAGGGTACTACGAGCAGTACTTC. This gives the protein CASSYGTGYYEQYF.